Sequencing of this TCR beta chain was carried out in a study of cytomegalovirus exposure and HLA in healthy donors. Regarding the study as a whole: For most TCR beta V segments, an earlier analysis put the productive rate at about 90% or about 30% of the time. TCR beta V- and J-gene trimming, according to a later analysis, was linked to a missense DCLRE1C variant.

It was with 60 Vbeta and 13 Jbeta primers that the PCR ran. The assay was immunoSEQ multiplex PCR, and TCRdb's table has in-frame clones only and misses some. The sample data list roughly 34,000 clones. V lost 5 bases to trimming and J lost 6 bases, with 14 bases between them. CDR1 is SGHTA, CDR2 FQGNSA, per germline. CDR3 length: 13 residues. With respect to this clone: Its matching antigen is unknown.

The sample consisted of PBMCs. The V gene is TRBV7-2, the J gene TRBJ2-7, with D perhaps matching TRBD2 (5 bases). The source is a woman between 40 and 50 years old in good health and CMV-seropositive. CDR3 nucleotides: TGTGCCAGCAGCCAGGTACTAGGAGGCGAGCAGTACTTC. Its translation: CASSQVLGGEQYF.